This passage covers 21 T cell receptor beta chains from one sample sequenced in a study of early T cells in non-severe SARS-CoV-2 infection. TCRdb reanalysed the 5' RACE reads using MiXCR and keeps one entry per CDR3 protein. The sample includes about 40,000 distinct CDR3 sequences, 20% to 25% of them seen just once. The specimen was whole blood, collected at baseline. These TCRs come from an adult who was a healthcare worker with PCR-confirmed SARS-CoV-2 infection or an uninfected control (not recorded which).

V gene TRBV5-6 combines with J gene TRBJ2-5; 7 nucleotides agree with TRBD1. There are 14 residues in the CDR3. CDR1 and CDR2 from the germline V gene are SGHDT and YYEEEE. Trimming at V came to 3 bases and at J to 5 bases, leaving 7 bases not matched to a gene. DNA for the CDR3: TGTGCCAGCAGCTCCTTGGACAGGAGGGAGACCCAGTACTTC. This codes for CASSSLDRRETQYF.

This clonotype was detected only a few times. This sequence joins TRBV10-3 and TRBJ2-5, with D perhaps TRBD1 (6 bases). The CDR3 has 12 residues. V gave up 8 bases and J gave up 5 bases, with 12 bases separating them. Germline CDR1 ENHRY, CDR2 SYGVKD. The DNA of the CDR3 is TGTGCCATCGGGGCAGGGGCCGAGACCCAGTACTTC. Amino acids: CAIGAGAETQYF.

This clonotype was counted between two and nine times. This chain's CDR3 is CASSAYRNTEAFF. The CDR3 coding sequence is TGTGCCAGCAGCGCCTACAGGAACACTGAAGCTTTCTTT. This chain joins TRBV9 and TRBJ1-1; D is undetermined. This CDR3 contains 13 residues. From germline, CDR1 is SGDLS and CDR2 YYNGEE. Trimming removed 3 bases from V and 1 base from J, with 7 bases in between. The entire variable domain, with the rest obtained from reference TRBV9 and TRBJ1-1, is as follows: DSGVTQTPKHLITATGQRVTLRCSPRSGDLSVYWYQQSLDQGLQFLIQYYNGEERAKGNILERFSAQQFPDLHSELNLSSLELGDSALYFCASSAYRNTEAFFGQGTRLTVV.

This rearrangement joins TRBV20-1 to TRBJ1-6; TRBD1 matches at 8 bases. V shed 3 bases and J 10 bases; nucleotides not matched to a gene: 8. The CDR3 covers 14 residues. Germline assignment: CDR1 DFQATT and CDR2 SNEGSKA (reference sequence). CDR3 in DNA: TGCAGTGCTAGCCAGGCAGGGGGCTTATCACCCCTCCACTTT. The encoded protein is CSASQAGGLSPLHF.

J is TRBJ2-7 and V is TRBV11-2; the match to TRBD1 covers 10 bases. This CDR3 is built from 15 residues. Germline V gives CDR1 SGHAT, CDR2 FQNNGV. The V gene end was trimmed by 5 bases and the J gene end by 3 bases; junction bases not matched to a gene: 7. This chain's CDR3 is CASSPLGQGGYEQYF. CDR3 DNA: TGTGCCAGCAGCCCCCTCGGACAGGGGGGCTACGAGCAGTACTTC.

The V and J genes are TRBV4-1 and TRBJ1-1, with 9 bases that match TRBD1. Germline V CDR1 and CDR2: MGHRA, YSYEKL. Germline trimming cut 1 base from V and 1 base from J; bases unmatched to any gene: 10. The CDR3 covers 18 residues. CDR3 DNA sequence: TGCGCCAGCAGCCAAGTTACCCGAGCACAGGGGGCGAACACTGAAGCTTTCTTT. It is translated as CASSQVTRAQGANTEAFF.

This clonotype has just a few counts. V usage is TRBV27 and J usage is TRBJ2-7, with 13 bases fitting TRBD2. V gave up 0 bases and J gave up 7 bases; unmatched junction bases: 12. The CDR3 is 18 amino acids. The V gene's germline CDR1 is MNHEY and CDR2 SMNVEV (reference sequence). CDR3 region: CASSLSPKTSGGPREQYF. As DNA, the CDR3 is TGTGCCAGCAGTTTATCCCCAAAGACTAGCGGGGGGCCCAGGGAGCAGTACTTC.

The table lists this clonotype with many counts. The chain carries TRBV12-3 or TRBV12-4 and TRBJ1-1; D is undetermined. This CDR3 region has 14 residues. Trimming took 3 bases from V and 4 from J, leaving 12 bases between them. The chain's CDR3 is CASSFGVGFTEAFF. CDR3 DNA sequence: TGTGCCAGCAGTTTCGGAGTTGGGTTCACTGAAGCTTTCTTT.

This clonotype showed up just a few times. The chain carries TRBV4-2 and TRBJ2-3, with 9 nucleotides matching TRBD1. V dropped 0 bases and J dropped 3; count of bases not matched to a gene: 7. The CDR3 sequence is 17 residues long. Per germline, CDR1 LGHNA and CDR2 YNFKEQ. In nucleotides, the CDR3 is TGTGCCAGCAGCCAAGATGGCGGTGGGACAGGGACAGATACGCAGTATTTT. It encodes CASSQDGGGTGTDTQYF.

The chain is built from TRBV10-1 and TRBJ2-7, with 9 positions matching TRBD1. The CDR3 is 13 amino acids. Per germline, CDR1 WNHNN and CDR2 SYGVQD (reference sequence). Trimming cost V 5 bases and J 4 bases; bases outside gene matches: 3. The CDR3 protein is CASSMGQGYEQYF. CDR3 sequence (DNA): TGCGCCAGCAGTATGGGACAGGGTTACGAGCAGTACTTC.

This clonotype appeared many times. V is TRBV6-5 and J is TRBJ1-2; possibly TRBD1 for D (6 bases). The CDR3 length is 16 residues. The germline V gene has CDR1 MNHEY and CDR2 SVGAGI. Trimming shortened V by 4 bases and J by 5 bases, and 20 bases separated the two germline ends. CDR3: CASSSNPRTASYGYTF. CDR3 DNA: TGTGCCAGCAGTTCCAACCCCCGGACAGCGTCTTATGGCTACACCTTC.

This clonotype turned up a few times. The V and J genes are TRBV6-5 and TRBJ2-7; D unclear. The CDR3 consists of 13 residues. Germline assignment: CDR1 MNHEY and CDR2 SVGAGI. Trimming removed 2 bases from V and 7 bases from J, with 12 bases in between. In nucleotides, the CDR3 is TGTGCCAGCAGTTACGTTTCTGTAGGGGAGCAGTACTTC. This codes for CASSYVSVGEQYF.

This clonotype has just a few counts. CDR3 DNA sequence: TGTGCCTGGAGTCCCGGGACAGAGAACACTGAAGCTTTCTTT. It codes for CAWSPGTENTEAFF. The genes are TRBV30 and TRBJ1-1; 7 bases are shared with TRBD1. Germline values: CDR1 GTSNPN, CDR2 SVGIG (reference sequence). This CDR3 region has 14 residues. Trimming took 2 bases from V and 1 from J; bases not matched to a gene: 4.

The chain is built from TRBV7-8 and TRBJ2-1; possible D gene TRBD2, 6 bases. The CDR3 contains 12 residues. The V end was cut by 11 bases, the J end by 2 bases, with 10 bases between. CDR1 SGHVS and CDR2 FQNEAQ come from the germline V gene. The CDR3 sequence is CAGGKTYNEQFF. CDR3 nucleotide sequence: TGTGCCGGAGGGAAAACCTACAATGAGCAGTTCTTC.

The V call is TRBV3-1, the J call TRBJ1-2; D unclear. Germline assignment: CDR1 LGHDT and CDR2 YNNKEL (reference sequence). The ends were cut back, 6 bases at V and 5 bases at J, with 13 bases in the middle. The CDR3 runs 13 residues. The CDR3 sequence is CASRQTGVYGYTF. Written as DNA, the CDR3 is TGTGCCAGCAGACAGACCGGAGTTTATGGCTACACCTTC. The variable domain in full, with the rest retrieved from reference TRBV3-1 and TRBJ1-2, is DTAVSQTPKYLVTQMGNDKSIKCEQNLGHDTMYWYKQDSKKFLKIMFSYNNKELIINETVPNRFSPKSPDKAHLNLHINSLELGDSAVYFCASRQTGVYGYTFGSGTRLTVV.

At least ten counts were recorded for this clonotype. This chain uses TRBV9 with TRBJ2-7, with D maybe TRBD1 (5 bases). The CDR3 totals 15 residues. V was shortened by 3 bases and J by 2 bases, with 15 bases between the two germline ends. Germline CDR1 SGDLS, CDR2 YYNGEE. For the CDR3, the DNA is TGTGCCAGCAGCGAGAGAGGTGACAGAACCTACGAGCAGTACTTC. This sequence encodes CASSERGDRTYEQYF. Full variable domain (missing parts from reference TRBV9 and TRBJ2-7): DSGVTQTPKHLITATGQRVTLRCSPRSGDLSVYWYQQSLDQGLQFLIQYYNGEERAKGNILERFSAQQFPDLHSELNLSSLELGDSALYFCASSERGDRTYEQYFGPGTRLTVT.

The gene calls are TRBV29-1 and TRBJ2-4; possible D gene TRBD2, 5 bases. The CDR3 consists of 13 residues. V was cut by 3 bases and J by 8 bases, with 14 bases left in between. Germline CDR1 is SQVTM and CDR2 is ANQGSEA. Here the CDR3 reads CSVESRPGDIQYF. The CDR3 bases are TGCAGCGTTGAGTCAAGGCCCGGGGACATTCAGTACTTC.

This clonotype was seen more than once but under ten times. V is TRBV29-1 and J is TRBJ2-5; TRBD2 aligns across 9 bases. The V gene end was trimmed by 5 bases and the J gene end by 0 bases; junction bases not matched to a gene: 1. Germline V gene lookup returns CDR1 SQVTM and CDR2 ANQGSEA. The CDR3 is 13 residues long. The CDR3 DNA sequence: TGCAGCGTTAGACTAGCGGACCAAGAGACCCAGTACTTC. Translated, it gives CSVRLADQETQYF.

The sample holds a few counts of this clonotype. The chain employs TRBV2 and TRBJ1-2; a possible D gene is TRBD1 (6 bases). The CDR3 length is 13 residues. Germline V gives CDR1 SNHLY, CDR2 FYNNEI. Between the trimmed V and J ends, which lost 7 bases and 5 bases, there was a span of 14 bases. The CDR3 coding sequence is TGTGCCAGCACGCCGGGACACGGATATGGCTACACCTTC. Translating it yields CASTPGHGYGYTF.

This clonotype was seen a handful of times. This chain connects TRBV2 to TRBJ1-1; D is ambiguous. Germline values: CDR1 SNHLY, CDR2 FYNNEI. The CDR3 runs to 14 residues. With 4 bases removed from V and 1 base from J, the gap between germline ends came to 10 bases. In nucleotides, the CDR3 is TGTGCCAGCAGTGTGTCTCCGGCGAACACTGAAGCTTTCTTT. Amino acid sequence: CASSVSPANTEAFF.

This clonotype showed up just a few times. The CDR3 protein is CASTDGGTSRYEQYF. The CDR3 nucleotides read TGTGCCAGCACTGATGGAGGGACTAGCAGGTACGAGCAGTACTTC. V usage is TRBV6-2 or TRBV6-3 and J usage is TRBJ2-7, with 9 nucleotides matching TRBD2. Germline CDR1 and CDR2: MNHEY and SVGEGT. This CDR3 has 15 residues. Unmatched junction bases numbered 11, after V lost 7 bases and J lost 4 bases.